A single sample is the source of the 10 T cell receptor beta chains below, sequenced in a study of T-cell memory formation after mild COVID-19. TCRdb re-called the 5' RACE reads through MiXCR, storing one row per CDR3 protein. The repertoire consists of under 200,000 distinct CDR3 sequences, with about a third occurring once and the leading ten covering approximately 12%. The specimen sequenced was PBMCs or a T cell subset sorted from them (not recorded which). These TCRs come from an adult woman who had mild COVID-19 (a few samples of this study predate the infection). Cell type and time point are not known.

The J gene is TRBJ1-1, the V gene TRBV10-3; D remains ambiguous. V lost 9 bases to trimming and J lost 4 bases, with 12 bases between them. Germline-derived CDR1 and CDR2 are ENHRY and SYGVKD. The CDR3 extends over 12 amino acids. The CDR3 DNA is TGTGCCATAGGCGCAGCTTCCACTGAAGCTTTCTTT. Translation gives CAIGAASTEAFF.

CDR3 loop: CASSLKGVDYTF. The DNA for the CDR3 is TGTGCCAGCAGCTTAAAGGGAGTAGACTACACCTTC. The rearrangement uses TRBV7-9 and TRBJ1-2; D is ambiguous. CDR3 length: 12 amino acids. Trimming removed 2 bases from V and 10 bases from J, with 11 bases in between. CDR1 is SEHNR and CDR2 is FQNEAQ in the germline V gene (reference sequence).

The table lists this clonotype with a few counts. The J gene is TRBJ2-5, the V gene TRBV7-2; D may be TRBD1 (6 bases). From germline, CDR1 is SGHTA and CDR2 FQGNSA. The CDR3 has 14 residues. The V end was cut by 2 bases, the J end by 0 bases, with 7 bases between. CDR3 loop: CASSLRQDQETQYF. CDR3 sequence (DNA): TGTGCCAGCAGCTTAAGACAGGACCAAGAGACCCAGTACTTC. The entire variable domain, with the rest obtained from reference TRBV7-2 and TRBJ2-5, is as follows: GAGVSQSPSNKVTEKGKDVELRCDPISGHTALYWYRQSLGQGLEFLIYFQGNSAPDKSGLPSDRFSAERTGGSVSTLTIQRTQQEDSAVYLCASSLRQDQETQYFGPGTRLLVL.

The rearrangement uses TRBV12-3 or TRBV12-4 and TRBJ1-5; D remains unclear. Trimming shortened V by 5 bases and J by 5 bases, and 10 bases separated the two germline ends. The CDR3 length is 13 residues. The CDR3 spells CASSRKWDQPQHF. Here the CDR3 DNA reads TGTGCCAGCAGTCGAAAGTGGGATCAGCCCCAGCATTTT.

This chain joins TRBV6-2 or TRBV6-3 and TRBJ2-2; 11 nucleotides align to TRBD2. The V gene end was trimmed by 0 bases and the J gene end by 4 bases; junction bases not matched to a gene: 10. Germline V gene lookup returns CDR1 MNHEY and CDR2 SVGEGT. This CDR3 is built from 19 residues. The DNA for the CDR3 is TGTGCCAGCAGTTACTCGGGGACTAGCGGAAGCAGGACCACCGGGGAGCTGTTTTTT. The encoded protein is CASSYSGTSGSRTTGELFF.

The rearrangement joins TRBV30 to TRBJ1-2, with D maybe TRBD1 (5 bases). The V gene's germline CDR1 is GTSNPN and CDR2 SVGIG (reference sequence). The CDR3 covers 10 residues. Trimming removed 6 bases from V and 7 bases from J, with 9 bases in between. The DNA for the CDR3 is TGTGCCTGTGAAGGGGTTGGCTACACCTTC. Translated: CACEGVGYTF.

This clonotype was counted a few times. The chain carries TRBV15 and TRBJ2-1, with 7 bases lining up with TRBD2. This CDR3 is 16 amino acids long. The germline gives CDR1 LNHNV, CDR2 YYDKDF (reference sequence). V shed 0 bases, J shed 0 bases, and the junction held 2 bases outside the gene matches. The CDR3, as DNA: TGTGCCACCAGCAGAGAATCGGGGGGCTCCTACAATGAGCAGTTCTTC. Amino acids: CATSRESGGSYNEQFF. Full variable domain (missing parts from reference TRBV15 and TRBJ2-1): DAMVIQNPRYQVTQFGKPVTLSCSQTLNHNVMYWYQQKSSQAPKLLFHYYDKDFNNEADTPDNFQSRRPNTSFCFLDIRSPGLGDTAMYLCATSRESGGSYNEQFFGPGTRLTVL.

This chain connects TRBV18 to TRBJ2-6; TRBD1 aligns across 11 bases. The trim removed 2 bases at V and 3 bases at J, leaving 6 bases unmatched. Germline V CDR1 and CDR2: KGHSH, LQKENI. The CDR3 runs 18 residues. The DNA for the CDR3 is TGTGCCAGCTCACCAGGGACAGGGGGTCCTGGTGGGGCCAACGTCCTGACTTTC. Translating it yields CASSPGTGGPGGANVLTF.

The rearrangement joins TRBV24-1 to TRBJ2-3; no reliable D call. Trimming left V 3 bases short and J 4 bases short, with 7 bases between. The CDR3 has 13 residues. The germline gives CDR1 KGHDR, CDR2 SFDVKD. CDR3 residues: CATSDVSADTQYF. The DNA of the CDR3 is TGTGCCACCAGTGATGTATCAGCAGATACGCAGTATTTT.

This clonotype was seen a handful of times. The chain combines TRBV12-3 or TRBV12-4 with TRBJ1-1; D perhaps matches TRBD1 (6 bases). The CDR3 sequence is 14 residues long. Trimming removed 3 bases at V and 1 base at J, with 9 bases between. This CDR3 is CASSLEGGNTEAFF. The CDR3 nucleotides are TGTGCCAGCAGTTTGGAGGGGGGGAACACTGAAGCTTTCTTT.